The present TCR beta chain was sequenced within a study of blood T cell repertoires in COVID-19. Study background: The analysed material was cDNA or gDNA that came from T cells, B-cell-depleted T cells, or PBMCs.

Only in-frame clones appear in the TCRdb table, and some are missing; sequencing was by immunoSEQ multiplex PCR. The data hold 200,000 or so clones, with roughly 87% observed a single time. With 3 bases clipped from V and 4 bases from J, the junction kept 5 bases outside the gene matches. The CDR3 runs 16 residues. Germline V gene data show CDR1 as KGHSH and CDR2 as LQKENI. The receptor comes from a man aged 25 to 40 in a cohort exposed to, infected with or recovered from COVID-19 (not recorded which). The sequencing sample was made of PBMCs or T cells enriched from blood (not recorded which). The chain has TRBV18 and TRBJ2-1; 11 positions match TRBD2. The CDR3 DNA reads as TGTGCCAGCTCACCGTCTCTAGCGGGAGGATACAATGAGCAGTTCTTC. Its protein is CASSPSLAGGYNEQFF.